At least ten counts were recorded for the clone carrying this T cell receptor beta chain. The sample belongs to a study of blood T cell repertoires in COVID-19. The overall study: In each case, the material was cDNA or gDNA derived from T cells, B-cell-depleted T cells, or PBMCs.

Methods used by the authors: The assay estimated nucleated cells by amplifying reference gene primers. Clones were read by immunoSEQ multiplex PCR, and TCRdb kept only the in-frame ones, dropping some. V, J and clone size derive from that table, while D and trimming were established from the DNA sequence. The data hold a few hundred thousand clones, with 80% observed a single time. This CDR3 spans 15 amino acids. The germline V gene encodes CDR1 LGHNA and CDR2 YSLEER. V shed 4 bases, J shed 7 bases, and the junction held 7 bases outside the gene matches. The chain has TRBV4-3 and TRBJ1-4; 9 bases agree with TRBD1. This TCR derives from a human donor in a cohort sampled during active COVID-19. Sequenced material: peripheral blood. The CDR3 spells CASSPGTGIGEKLFF. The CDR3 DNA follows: TGCGCCAGCAGCCCCGGGACAGGGATTGGTGAAAAACTGTTTTTT.